This T cell receptor beta chain was sequenced for a study of vaccination and CD4 T cells after COVID-19. The sample holds a few counts of this clonotype. The antigen is unknown. The treatment: approximately nine-day PBMC culture with coronavirus spike peptide pools or control peptides (ViraFEST assay). Investigators isolated CD4+ T cells by negative selection after approximately 11 days of culture. Cultured CD4+ T cell DNA was sequenced using the Oncomine TCR Beta short-read assay. MiXCR, run by TCRdb on the PCR reads, gives a single entry per CDR3 protein. The sample lists roughly 24,000 distinct CDR3 sequences; approximately 44% were seen once. Deletions cut 6 bases from V and 4 bases from J, with 9 bases between. Germline lookup yields CDR1 LNHDA and CDR2 SQIVND (reference sequence). The CDR3 has 12 amino acids.

Material: CD4+ T cells from blood, cultured in vitro. The sequence came from a human donor who had recovered from COVID-19. The chain employs TRBV19 and TRBJ2-5, with a tentative D call TRBD2 (6 bases). The CDR3 loop is CASRSGGETQYF. The CDR3 DNA follows: TGTGCCAGTAGATCCGGGGGAGAGACCCAGTACTTC.